This entry describes one T cell receptor (beta chain). The method was immunoSEQ multiplex PCR; TCRdb's version includes in-frame clones alone and lacks a portion of them. Of approximately 4,500 clones listed, 30% were seen once; the top ten hold roughly 8.2%. V was cut by 4 bases and J by 4 bases, with 16 bases left in between. Germline V CDR1 and CDR2: SQVTM, ANQGSEA. The CDR3 spans 14 residues. The entry originates in a study of T cells in localized non-small cell lung cancer. The TCR was taken from a male donor older than 55 with stage I lung adenocarcinoma. Sequencing used lung tumor tissue, obtained before any cancer treatment. The genes are TRBV29-1 and TRBJ1-1; possibly TRBD1 for D (5 bases). The CDR3 coding sequence is TGCAGCGTTGCCCCTAAAATGGGGGGCACTGAAGCTTTCTTT. The encoded protein is CSVAPKMGGTEAFF.